This T cell receptor beta chain emerged from a study of regulatory T cells in long-lasting Graves disease. Study at large: Over 5 years of antithyroid drugs with positive TSH receptor antibodies was taken to mean persistent Graves' disease.

CDR1 DFQATT and CDR2 SNEGSKA come from the germline V gene (reference sequence). The CDR3 consists of 10 residues. V was cut by 3 bases and J by 6 bases, with 2 bases left in between. Time point described: persistent/refractory GD, antithyroid drugs over 5 years with positive TRAb. PBMC-extracted RNA yielded the TCR library. General study findings and limits: Clonotypes that were public and shared totalled fewer than 3,500 in persistent patients versus 900 to 1,000 in new patients.

Comments on this clonotype: What it binds is unknown.

Assembly of TCR beta libraries relied on iRepertoire HTBI primers together with Arm-PCR of CDR3 regions. Per the original methods: Identification across samples found some 60 TRBV and some 15 TRBJ segments. TCRdb recomputed calls from the multiplex PCR reads with MiXCR, one row per CDR3 protein. The V and J calls and clone size are TCRdb's, not the authors'. This table holds 350,000 to 450,000 distinct CDR3 sequences, around 20% found once. The TCR sequence derives from a female donor with Graves disease. The sequencing used peripheral blood mononuclear cells (PBMCs), collected when the disease was refractory, from a patient treated with antithyroid drugs. This sequence joins TRBV20-1 and TRBJ2-2; D call uncertain. The DNA of the CDR3 is TGCAGTGCTAGTGCCGGGGAGCTGTTTTTT. As protein: CSASAGELFF.